These T cell receptor beta chains were read from a single sample in a study of blood T cell repertoires in COVID-19. Sequenced by immunoSEQ multiplex PCR; TCRdb stores in-frame clones only, minus some. In the table there are about 87,000 clones, around four fifths of which are singletons. Sequencing used peripheral blood. These receptors were obtained from a woman between 70 and 85 years old with acute or convalescent COVID-19. Each CDR3 is given with its conserved first and last residue. Each record gives: V gene, CDR3 length, clone size, D gene, J gene, CDR3 DNA, CDR3 protein. D genes are given only for firm matches. Clone size appears in some rows only: once, few, many, or a class for an expanded clone.

TRBV28	14	NA	TRBD1	TRBJ1-5	TGTGCCGCGGGAACACAGGGGGCGGGTCAGCCCCAGCATTTT	CAAGTQGAGQPQHF
TRBV28	16	once	NA	TRBJ1-2	TGTGCCAGCACCGAAGGAAATGGGGGGGGCGCGGATGGCTACACCTTC	CASTEGNGGGADGYTF
TRBV18	14	NA	NA	TRBJ2-3	TGTGCCAGCTCACAACTTCCTAGCACAGATACGCAGTATTTT	CASSQLPSTDTQYF
TRBV18	14	NA	NA	TRBJ1-2	TGTGCCAGCTCAACCTCGGGGGTCGGCTATGGCTACACCTTC	CASSTSGVGYGYTF
TRBV2	15	NA	NA	TRBJ1-5	TGTGCCAGCAGTTATGACTCTTTCAGCAATCAGCCCCAGCATTTT	CASSYDSFSNQPQHF
TRBV3-1/TRBV3-2	15	once	TRBD1	TRBJ1-1	TGTGCCAGCAGCCAACCCGGGACAGGGGGCACTGAAGCTTTCTTT	CASSQPGTGGTEAFF
TRBV10-3	14	NA	NA	TRBJ2-3	TGTGCCATCAGGGACAGTGCTAGCACAGATACGCAGTATTTT	CAIRDSASTDTQYF
TRBV7-3	15	NA	NA	TRBJ2-2	TGTGCCAGCAGCTTAAACAGGGCCAACACCGGGGAGCTGTTTTTT	CASSLNRANTGELFF
TRBV6-5	15	NA	TRBD1	TRBJ1-5	TGTGCCAGCAGTACCTCGACAGGGGGCCTGGAGCCCCAGCATTTT	CASSTSTGGLEPQHF
TRBV2	17	NA	TRBD1	TRBJ2-1	TGTGCCAGCAGATCCGTACGGGACAGGGCATTCTACAATGAGCAGTTCTTC	CASRSVRDRAFYNEQFF
TRBV28	12	NA	NA	TRBJ1-2	TGTGCCAGCAGTTTGTCCAGCTATGGCTACACCTTC	CASSLSSYGYTF
TRBV9	15	NA	NA	TRBJ1-3	TGTGCCAGCAGCGTAGCTCTAGCTTCTGGAAACACCATATATTTT	CASSVALASGNTIYF
TRBV5-1	16	NA	NA	TRBJ2-7	TGCGCCAGCAGCTGGAGCCCGGGTGACAGCACCTACGAGCAGTACTTC	CASSWSPGDSTYEQYF
TRBV5-1	13	NA	NA	TRBJ1-3	TGCGCCAGCAGCACGGAGGGCGGAAACACCATATATTTT	CASSTEGGNTIYF
TRBV9	15	NA	TRBD1	TRBJ2-5	TGTGCCAGCAGCGCGACAGGGGGCCCCCAAGAGACCCAGTACTTC	CASSATGGPQETQYF
TRBV5-1	15	NA	TRBD1	TRBJ1-3	TGCGCCAGCAGCTTTCAGGGGGCGGAGGGAAACACCATATATTTT	CASSFQGAEGNTIYF
TRBV19	15	NA	TRBD1	TRBJ1-4	TGTGCCAGTAGTATGGGACAGACAACTAATGAAAAACTGTTTTTT	CASSMGQTTNEKLFF
TRBV6-1	15	NA	NA	TRBJ2-3	TGTGCCAGCAGTGAAAACCCGGGGGGCACAGATACGCAGTATTTT	CASSENPGGTDTQYF
TRBV19	14	NA	TRBD1	TRBJ2-7	TGTGCCAGTGGCCAGACAGGGGTGGGTGGCGAGCAGTACTTC	CASGQTGVGGEQYF
TRBV5-1	14	NA	NA	TRBJ2-1	TGCGCCAGCAGCTTGGAGTCAGGGGTCAATGAGCAGTTCTTC	CASSLESGVNEQFF
TRBV7-9	15	NA	NA	TRBJ2-5	TGTGCCAGCAGCCCGCGGGACCATACAACAGAGACCCAGTACTTC	CASSPRDHTTETQYF
TRBV19	14	NA	TRBD1	TRBJ2-5	TGTGCCAGTACGGGTGGTGGACAGGGAGAGACCCAGTACTTC	CASTGGGQGETQYF
TRBV19	14	NA	NA	TRBJ1-4	TGTGCCAGTAGTATCGGTTTATTCGGTGAAAAACTGTTTTTT	CASSIGLFGEKLFF
TRBV5-8	14	NA	NA	TRBJ1-4	TGTGCCAGCAGCTTGAAGGGGTTTAATGAAAAACTGTTTTTT	CASSLKGFNEKLFF
TRBV19	16	NA	TRBD1	TRBJ2-2	TGTGCCAGTAGTCCCAACAGGGGAACGGACACCGGGGAGCTGTTTTTT	CASSPNRGTDTGELFF
TRBV16	12	NA	NA	TRBJ1-2	TGTGCCAGCAGCCCCGTCGGGGTCGGCTACACCTTC	CASSPVGVGYTF
TRBV6-6	13	once	NA	TRBJ1-6	TGTGCCAGCATCCCCGGAGACGAATCACCCCTCCACTTT	CASIPGDESPLHF
TRBV2	17	NA	TRBD2	TRBJ2-1	TGTGCCCTCCGGAATAGCGGGGGCCTAAGCTCCTACAATGAGCAGTTCTTC	CALRNSGGLSSYNEQFF
TRBV10-2	16	NA	NA	TRBJ2-7	TGCGCCAGCAGTGAGTCTCTGCAGTTAGCCTCCTACGAGCAGTACTTC	CASSESLQLASYEQYF
TRBV30	15	once	NA	TRBJ1-3	TGTGCCTGGACCAATAGAGGGGGTTGGTTGGACACCATATATTTT	CAWTNRGGWLDTIYF
TRBV7-9	15	NA	TRBD1	TRBJ1-2	TGTGCCAGCAGCTTAGGGTTCGGGACAGGGTATGGCTACACCTTC	CASSLGFGTGYGYTF
TRBV7-8	16	few	TRBD1	TRBJ1-5	TGTGCCAGCAGCTCCAGTAGGGACAGAAGCAATCAGCCCCAGCATTTT	CASSSSRDRSNQPQHF
TRBV30	15	NA	TRBD1	TRBJ1-2	TGTGCCTGGAGTGTACAATCAGGGGGCGACTATGGCTACACCTTC	CAWSVQSGGDYGYTF
TRBV5-1	15	NA	NA	TRBJ1-6	TGCGCCAGCAGTTACGATACAGGGACGGGTTCACCCCTCCACTTT	CASSYDTGTGSPLHF
TRBV5-1	16	NA	NA	TRBJ1-3	TGCGCCAGCAGCTTGAGCGGGGTTAAAACTGGAAACACCATATATTTT	CASSLSGVKTGNTIYF
TRBV7-9	16	NA	TRBD2	TRBJ2-2	TGTGCCAGCAGCTTAGTCCTAGCGGGGTTAACCGGGGAGCTGTTTTTT	CASSLVLAGLTGELFF
TRBV7-8	14	NA	TRBD1	TRBJ1-2	TGTGCCAGCAGCTTAGCGGGACAGGGTTTGGGCTACACCTTC	CASSLAGQGLGYTF
TRBV14	15	NA	NA	TRBJ1-3	TGTGCCAGCAGCCGTATGATCACTTCTGGAAACACCATATATTTT	CASSRMITSGNTIYF
TRBV5-1	14	few	NA	TRBJ1-1	TGCGCCAGCAGCTCACAGGGCGCGGGCACTGAAGCTTTCTTT	CASSSQGAGTEAFF
TRBV27	15	NA	NA	TRBJ1-1	TGTGCCAGCAGTCCGTGGGCGACATCGAACACTGAAGCTTTCTTT	CASSPWATSNTEAFF
TRBV7-9	14	NA	NA	TRBJ2-1	TGTGCCAGCAGCTTAGCTTCAGGTACGAATGAGCAGTTCTTC	CASSLASGTNEQFF
TRBV5-1	15	NA	NA	TRBJ1-6	TGCGCCAGCAGCTTGGAGTCGGGGTTTAATTCACCCCTCCACTTT	CASSLESGFNSPLHF
TRBV5-1	15	once	TRBD1	TRBJ1-1	TGCGCCAGCAGCTCCCAGGGGGTCCGAGACACTGAAGCTTTCTTT	CASSSQGVRDTEAFF
TRBV5-6	16	NA	TRBD1	TRBJ2-3	TGTGCCAGCAGCTTCGGGTTGGACAGGAGCACAGATACGCAGTATTTT	CASSFGLDRSTDTQYF
TRBV29-1	14	NA	NA	TRBJ1-2	TGCAGCGTTGATATTGAGACAGGAAGCTATGGCTACACCTTC	CSVDIETGSYGYTF
TRBV18	12	NA	NA	TRBJ2-7	TGTGCCAGCTCACCAGCGGCATACGAGCAGTACTTC	CASSPAAYEQYF
TRBV18	15	once	NA	TRBJ1-2	TGTGCCAGCTCACCAGTTATTCAGGGAAACTATGGCTACACCTTC	CASSPVIQGNYGYTF
TRBV7-9	17	NA	TRBD1	TRBJ1-1	TGTGCCAGCAGCTACCCGACAGGGAACGACCTAAACACTGAAGCTTTCTTT	CASSYPTGNDLNTEAFF
TRBV15	18	NA	TRBD1	TRBJ1-1	TGTGCCACCAGCAGAGAGGCCCTTAGGCAGGGGGCTTACACTGAAGCTTTCTTT	CATSREALRQGAYTEAFF
TRBV5-6	13	NA	NA	TRBJ1-3	TGTGCCAGCAGCTTTAGTTCAGGAAACACCATATATTTT	CASSFSSGNTIYF
TRBV5-4	18	NA	NA	TRBJ2-3	TGTGCCAGCAGCCTTAGTACCACGTGGGGGGGCGAAACAGATACGCAGTATTTT	CASSLSTTWGGETDTQYF
TRBV6-5	14	NA	NA	TRBJ1-6	TGTGCCACCCCTGGGGGGGCGCGGAATTCACCCCTCCACTTT	CATPGGARNSPLHF